This TCR beta chain was captured in a study of blood T cell repertoires in COVID-19. Study at large: Both acute and convalescent COVID-19 samples were obtained from the United States, Italy and Spain. From T cells, B-cell-depleted T cells, or PBMCs came the material, which was cDNA or gDNA.

Per the study methods: Counts of nucleated cells, estimated from reference gene primer amplification, were obtained. Clones were read by immunoSEQ multiplex PCR, and TCRdb kept only the in-frame ones, dropping some. The V and J calls and the clone size are those of that table, but D and trimming were determined from the DNA. Here the sample spans about 110,000 clones, 75% to 85% being singletons. The V gene lost 7 bases and the J gene lost 0 bases, with 10 bases spanning the gap. CDR3 length: 14 amino acids. The germline CDR1 and CDR2 sequences are WSHSY and SAAADI. The chain uses TRBV10-2 and TRBJ1-3, with D unclear. The clonotype originates from a woman older than 75 with active or convalescent COVID-19. Sequencing was carried out using peripheral blood. CDR3 nucleotide sequence: TGCGCCAGCAACGGTCCTACCTCTGGAAACACCATATATTTT. Translation gives CASNGPTSGNTIYF.